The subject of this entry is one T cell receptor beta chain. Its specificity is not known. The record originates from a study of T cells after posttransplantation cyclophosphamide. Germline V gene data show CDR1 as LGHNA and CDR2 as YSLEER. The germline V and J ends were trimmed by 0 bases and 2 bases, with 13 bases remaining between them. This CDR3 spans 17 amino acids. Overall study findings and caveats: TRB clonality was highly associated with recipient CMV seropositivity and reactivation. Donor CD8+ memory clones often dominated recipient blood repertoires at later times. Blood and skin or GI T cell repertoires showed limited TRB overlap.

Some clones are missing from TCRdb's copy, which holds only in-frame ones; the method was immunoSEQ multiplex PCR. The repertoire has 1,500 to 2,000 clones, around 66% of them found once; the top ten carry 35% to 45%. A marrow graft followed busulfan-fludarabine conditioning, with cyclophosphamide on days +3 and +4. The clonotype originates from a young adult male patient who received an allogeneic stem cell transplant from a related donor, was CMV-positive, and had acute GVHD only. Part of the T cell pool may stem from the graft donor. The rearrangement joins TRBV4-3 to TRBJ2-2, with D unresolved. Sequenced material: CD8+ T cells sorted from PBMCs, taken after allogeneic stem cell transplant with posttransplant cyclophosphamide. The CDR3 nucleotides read TGCGCCAGCAGCCAAGATTTTTCGGGTGGAAACACCGGGGAGCTGTTTTTT. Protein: CASSQDFSGGNTGELFF.